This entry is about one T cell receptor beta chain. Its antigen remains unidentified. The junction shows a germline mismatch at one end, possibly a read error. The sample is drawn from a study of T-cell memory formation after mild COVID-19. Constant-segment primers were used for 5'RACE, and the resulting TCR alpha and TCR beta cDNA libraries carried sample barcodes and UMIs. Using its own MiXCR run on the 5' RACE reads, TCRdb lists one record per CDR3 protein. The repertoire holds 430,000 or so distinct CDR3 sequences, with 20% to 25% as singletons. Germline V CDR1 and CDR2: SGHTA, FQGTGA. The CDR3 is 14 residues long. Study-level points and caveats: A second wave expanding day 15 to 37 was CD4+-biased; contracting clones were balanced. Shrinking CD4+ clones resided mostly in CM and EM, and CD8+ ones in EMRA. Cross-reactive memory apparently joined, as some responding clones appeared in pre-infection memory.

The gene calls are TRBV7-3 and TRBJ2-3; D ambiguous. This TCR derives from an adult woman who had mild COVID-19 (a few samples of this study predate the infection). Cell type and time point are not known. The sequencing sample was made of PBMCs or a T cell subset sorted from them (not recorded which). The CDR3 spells CTSSPVSSTDTQYF. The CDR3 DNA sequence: TGTACCAGCAGCCCCGTTAGTAGCACAGATACGCAGTATTTT.